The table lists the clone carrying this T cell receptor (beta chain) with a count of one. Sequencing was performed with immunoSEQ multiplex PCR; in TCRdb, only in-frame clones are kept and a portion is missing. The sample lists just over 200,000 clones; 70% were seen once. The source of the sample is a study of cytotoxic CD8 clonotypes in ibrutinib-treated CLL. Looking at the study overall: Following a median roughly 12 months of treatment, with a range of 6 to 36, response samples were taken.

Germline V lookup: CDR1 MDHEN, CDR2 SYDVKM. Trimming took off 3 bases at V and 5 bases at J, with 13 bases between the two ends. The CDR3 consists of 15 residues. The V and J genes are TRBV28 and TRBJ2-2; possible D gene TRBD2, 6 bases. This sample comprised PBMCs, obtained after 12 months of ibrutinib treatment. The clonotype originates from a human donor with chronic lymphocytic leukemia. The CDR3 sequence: CASSFRGSRTGELFF. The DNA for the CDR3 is TGTGCCAGCAGTTTCCGGGGGAGTAGGACCGGGGAGCTGTTTTTT. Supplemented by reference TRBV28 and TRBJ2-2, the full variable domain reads DVKVTQSSRYLVKRTGEKVFLECVQDMDHENMFWYRQDPGLGLRLIYFSYDVKMKEKGDIPEGYSVSREKKERFSLILESASTNQTSMYLCASSFRGSRTGELFFGEGSRLTVL.